This TCR beta chain was profiled in a study of cytomegalovirus exposure and HLA in healthy donors. In the study overall: An early release of data contained approximately 80 million unique TCRs, which came from HLA-typed donors. Across 300 to 400 genotyped donors, just over 80% landed in the Caucasian-associated ancestry cluster.

Of note for this clone: Its antigen is not identified.

The V end was cut by 0 bases, the J end by 8 bases, with 16 bases between. CDR3 length: 15 residues. CDR1 is GTSNPN and CDR2 is SVGIG in the germline V gene (reference sequence). Study-level results: It was assumed in the presence/absence analyses that sequencing depth was roughly uniform across donors. Highly shared sequence variants in one cluster were likely a sequencing artifact.

PCR amplification relied on 60 Vbeta primers (plus 13 Jbeta primers). Clones were read by immunoSEQ multiplex PCR, and TCRdb kept only the in-frame ones, dropping some. The sample has fewer than 350,000 clones; approximately 90% are singletons. Sequenced material: PBMCs. This receptor was identified in a woman in her late teens or twenties in good health and CMV-seronegative. V and J are TRBV30 and TRBJ1-4; D is possibly TRBD1 (5 bases). The chain's CDR3 is CAWSVRRQGREKLFF. The CDR3 coding sequence is TGTGCCTGGAGTGTAAGGCGGCAGGGTCGAGAAAAACTGTTTTTT.